This entry lists 3 T cell receptor beta chains sequenced from one sample in a study of blood T cells in healthy people across ages. The authors ran a second PCR of about 7 to 12 cycles using a sample-barcoded 5' primer and a J-beta primer mix. TCRdb re-derived calls from the 5' RACE reads in MiXCR, one entry per CDR3 protein. The sample yields under 1,000,000 distinct CDR3 sequences, around 50% seen once. Sequencing used blood. All receptors come from an elderly man in good health.

This clonotype was recorded only once. This chain links TRBV9 with TRBJ2-5; TRBD2 might be the D (6 bases). Trimming shortened V by 0 bases and J by 5 bases, and 14 bases separated the two germline ends. There are 15 residues in the CDR3. Germline CDR1 SGDLS, CDR2 YYNGEE. The CDR3 protein is CASSVGSGDWETQYF. The CDR3 nucleotides read TGTGCCAGCAGCGTAGGTTCGGGGGACTGGGAGACCCAGTACTTC.

The rearrangement joins TRBV3-1 to TRBJ2-7; the D is unclear. Trimming took off 1 base at V and 7 bases at J, with 8 bases between the two ends. Per the germline V gene, CDR1 is LGHDT and CDR2 is YNNKEL (reference sequence). The CDR3 totals 12 residues. CDR3 loop: CASSQVPREQYF. The CDR3, as DNA: TGTGCCAGCAGCCAAGTCCCTCGAGAGCAGTACTTC.

Comments on this clonotype: This may come from a read error, since a much larger clone is one base off. This chain connects TRBV5-1 to TRBJ2-1; perhaps TRBD2 as D (6 bases). The J call is doubtful: the DNA matches TRBJ2-7 better. CDR1 SGHRS and CDR2 YFSETQ come from the germline V gene. This CDR3 region has 14 residues. CDR3 amino acids: CASSLSGVGNEQYF. DNA of the CDR3: TGCGCCAGCAGCTTGTCGGGAGTCGGCAATGAGCAGTACTTC.